This T cell receptor beta chain was captured by sequencing in a study of STAT5B mutations in CD4+ large granular lymphocyte leukemia. Clones were sequenced by immunoSEQ multiplex PCR, and TCRdb holds only the in-frame ones, with some missing. This table holds 40,000 to 55,000 clones, around 86% found once. The junction had 8 bases not matched to a gene; V was cut back by 3 bases and J by 3 bases. Germline values: CDR1 SGHTA, CDR2 FQGNSA. CDR3 length equals 16 residues. The sequence was collected from a human donor in good health. Sequenced: CD4+ T cells from blood buffy coats. The chain combines TRBV7-2 with TRBJ2-5; 9 bases map to TRBD2. DNA for the CDR3: TGTGCCAGCAGCTTTCTAATATCTAGCGGGAAAGAGACCCAGTACTTC. Its protein product is CASSFLISSGKETQYF.